This TCR beta chain was observed in a study of cytomegalovirus exposure and HLA in healthy donors. Study-level findings and limits: Within the 120 or so validation repertoires, first-cohort TCR clusters tended to co-occur, according to a later analysis. The classifier reportedly diagnosed cytomegalovirus status with high specificity and sensitivity.

The CDR3 length is 14 residues. Trimming took off 1 base at V and 3 bases at J, with 7 bases between the two ends. Per the germline V gene, CDR1 is SEHNR and CDR2 is FQNEAQ (reference sequence). Of note for this clone: What it binds is unknown.

The validation cohort, a group of 130 or so subjects, included the donors and was separate from the approximately 650-subject first cohort. Some clones are missing from TCRdb's copy, which holds only in-frame ones; the method was immunoSEQ multiplex PCR. The sample consists of 150,000 or so clones, around nine tenths of them appearing once. The chain employs TRBV7-9 and TRBJ2-1, with D possibly being TRBD2 (5 bases). Sequenced material: PBMCs. The sequence was obtained from a woman in her 30s in good health and CMV-seronegative. The CDR3 loop reads CASSLVALYNEQFF. As DNA, the CDR3 is TGTGCCAGCAGCTTAGTAGCGCTCTACAATGAGCAGTTCTTC. Based on the CDR3 plus reference TRBV7-9 and TRBJ2-1, the full variable domain is DTGVSQNPRHKITKRGQNVTFRCDPISEHNRLYWYRQTLGQGPEFLTYFQNEAQLEKSRLLSDRFSAERPKGSFSTLEIQRTEQGDSAMYLCASSLVALYNEQFFGPGTRLTVL.